The next 10 T cell receptor beta chains were all read from a single sample in a study of T-cell memory formation after mild COVID-19 (dated by TCRdb to the early 2020s). The library came from 5' RACE. Sequencing was carried out with an Illumina NovaSeq 6000. Through fastp at Q25 and MiXCR, TCRdb rebuilt clones from the public reads, retaining in-frame beta chains. Rows with one shared CDR3 protein collapse into an entry with the most common genes and DNA. For this sample the table gives roughly 310,000 distinct CDR3 sequences, of which around a sixth were detected only once. The top ten hold 20% to 25% of the sample. Material: PBMCs or a T cell subset sorted from them (not recorded which). The receptor set was obtained from a man between 18 and 35 years old who had mild COVID-19 (a few samples of this study predate the infection). The sample titles of this study are shuffled in the database, so cell type and time point are left out; the donor was told from shared clones.

This chain links TRBV6-5 with TRBJ2-3; 8 nucleotides align to TRBD2. Germline CDR1 is MNHEY and CDR2 is SVGAGI. Losses at the gene ends were 7 bases for V and 4 bases for J; bases not matched to a gene: 13. This CDR3 region has 16 residues. CDR3 sequence (DNA): TGTGCCAGCACCAAGAGGGGCGGGGGGATTGCAGATACGCAGTATTTT. Translating it yields CASTKRGGGIADTQYF.

The chain uses TRBV28 and TRBJ2-7; 7 nucleotides align to TRBD2. V shed 5 bases and J 3 bases; nucleotides not matched to a gene: 10. The germline gives CDR1 MDHEN, CDR2 SYDVKM. CDR3 length: 15 amino acids. The CDR3 sequence is CASSPGGAGRYEQYF. In DNA form, the CDR3 reads TGTGCCAGCAGTCCGGGGGGAGCGGGGCGCTACGAGCAGTACTTC.

The CDR3 nucleotides read TGTGCCAGCAGCTTTTTAGGGACAGGGCTTCCCTACGAGCAGTACTTC. Its translation is CASSFLGTGLPYEQYF. The rearrangement joins TRBV7-9 to TRBJ2-7; TRBD1 agrees at 9 bases. Germline lookup yields CDR1 SEHNR and CDR2 FQNEAQ (reference sequence). J lost 2 bases, V lost 3 bases, and 8 bases had no gene match. CDR3 size: 16 residues.

V and J are TRBV9 and TRBJ2-2, with D maybe TRBD2 (5 bases). In germline, CDR1 is SGDLS, CDR2 YYNGEE. The CDR3 runs 14 residues. V lost 0 bases and J lost 4, with 7 bases in between. The CDR3 protein is CASSVGRGTGELFF. The CDR3 nucleotides read TGTGCCAGCAGCGTAGGACGGGGCACCGGGGAGCTGTTTTTT.

There are a few counts of this clonotype. This chain links TRBV2 with TRBJ1-2; D might be TRBD1 (5 bases). CDR1 is SNHLY and CDR2 is FYNNEI in the germline V gene. This CDR3 region has 15 residues. Trimming removed 2 bases at V and 2 bases at J, with 12 bases between. The CDR3 sequence: CASSEKGLWNYGYTF. CDR3 in DNA: TGTGCCAGCAGTGAAAAGGGGCTGTGGAACTATGGCTACACCTTC. The full variable domain, with the rest looked up from reference TRBV2 and TRBJ1-2, is EPEVTQTPSHQVTQMGQEVILRCVPISNHLYFYWYRQILGQKVEFLVSFYNNEISEKSEIFDDQFSVERPDGSNFTLKIRSTKLEDSAMYFCASSEKGLWNYGYTFGSGTRLTVV.

The chain's CDR3 is CATRTGTSGFDTQYF. In nucleotides, the CDR3 is TGTGCCACCAGGACCGGGACTAGCGGGTTTGATACGCAGTATTTT. V and J are TRBV24-1 and TRBJ2-3, with TRBD2 matching 12 bases. This CDR3 has 15 residues. V trimming: 7 bases; J trimming: 6 bases; junction bases outside the gene matches: 7. CDR1 is KGHDR, CDR2 SFDVKD, per germline.

A few counts support this clonotype. The V gene is TRBV9, the J gene TRBJ2-3; 7 nucleotides agree with TRBD1. The CDR3 loop spans 15 amino acids. V lost 3 bases and J lost 2; bases outside the gene matches: 6. Germline V gene sequence: CDR1 SGDLS, CDR2 YYNGEE. This chain's CDR3 is CASSARTGHTDTQYF. The CDR3 coding sequence is TGTGCCAGCAGCGCTAGGACAGGACACACAGATACGCAGTATTTT.

In this sample, this clonotype turned up a few times. The chain couples TRBV9 to TRBJ2-3; D may correspond to TRBD1 or TRBD2 (5 bases each). The V and J ends lost 0 bases and 2 bases respectively, with 13 bases between them. The CDR3 runs 16 residues. Germline V lookup: CDR1 SGDLS, CDR2 YYNGEE. The CDR3 loop is CASSVGRGTYTDTQYF. DNA of the CDR3: TGTGCCAGCAGCGTAGGACGGGGCACCTACACAGATACGCAGTATTTT.

This clonotype has more than one count but fewer than ten. V is TRBV12-2 and J is TRBJ2-5; the table names TRBD1, a call not compared with the DNA. TRBV12-2 is a documented pseudogene. This CDR3 comprises 12 residues. This chain's CDR3 is CASRLQGETQYF. For the CDR3, the DNA is TGTGCAAGTCGCTTACAGGGAGAGACCCAGTACTTC.

V and J are TRBV7-9 and TRBJ2-7; the D is unclear. V was shortened by 0 bases and J by 6 bases, with 9 bases between the two germline ends. Germline V gives CDR1 SEHNR, CDR2 FQNEAQ (reference sequence). The CDR3 length is 13 residues. Here the CDR3 DNA reads TGTGCCAGCAGCTTAGCGGGAAGGGCCGAGCAGTACGTC. It is translated as CASSLAGRAEQYV.